The 30 T cell receptor beta chains below come from one sample, sequenced in a study of blood T cell repertoires in COVID-19. Sequencing was performed with immunoSEQ multiplex PCR; in TCRdb, only in-frame clones are kept and a portion is missing. Of tens of thousands of clones listed, over 70% are singletons. The sequenced material came from peripheral blood. The source is a woman between 70 and 85 years old with acute or convalescent COVID-19.

CDR3: CASNSFGLDYEQYV. The CDR3 DNA sequence: TGTGCCAGCAATTCGTTCGGACTAGATTACGAGCAGTACGTC. The V gene is TRBV7-9, the J gene TRBJ2-7; 7 bases fit TRBD2. This CDR3 spans 14 amino acids. V lost 7 bases and J lost 4; bases outside the gene matches: 10. CDR1 SEHNR and CDR2 FQNEAQ come from the germline V gene (reference sequence).

The chain links TRBV11-3 to TRBJ1-4, with D unresolved. Germline V gives CDR1 SGHNT, CDR2 YENEEA. This CDR3 spans 15 amino acids. The V end was cut by 2 bases, the J end by 6 bases, with 13 bases between. The CDR3: CASSLTGSGDEKLFF. The CDR3 nucleotides read TGTGCCAGCAGCTTAACGGGGTCCGGGGATGAAAAACTGTTTTTT.

The genes are TRBV6-6 and TRBJ1-3; D remains ambiguous. Between the trimmed V and J ends, which lost 5 bases and 14 bases, there was a span of 13 bases. The CDR3 has 11 amino acids. Germline V CDR1 and CDR2: MNHNY, SVGAGI (reference sequence). CDR3 in amino acids: CASSNRDPVYF. The CDR3 DNA is TGTGCCAGCAGTAACCGGGATCCCGTATATTTT.

This chain joins TRBV30 and TRBJ2-1; TRBD2 agrees at 11 bases. CDR3 size: 19 residues. V shed 0 bases, J shed 4 bases, and the junction held 14 bases outside the gene matches. The germline gives CDR1 GTSNPN, CDR2 SVGIG (reference sequence). The CDR3 DNA follows: TGTGCCTGGAGTGTACTTTTGGTAGCGGGAGGGCCTAGGTACAATGAGCAGTTCTTC. It codes for CAWSVLLVAGGPRYNEQFF.

The gene calls are TRBV10-1 and TRBJ2-7; D possibly corresponds to TRBD2 (5 bases). Per germline, CDR1 WNHNN and CDR2 SYGVQD (reference sequence). V was shortened by 8 bases and J by 3 bases, with 11 bases between the two germline ends. The CDR3 length is 12 residues. The DNA of the CDR3 is TGCGCCAGCTCCGGGATTAGCTACGAGCAGTACGTC. Translated, it gives CASSGISYEQYV.

The chain joins TRBV5-5 to TRBJ1-1; 10 nucleotides agree with TRBD1. After removal of 2 bases from V and 4 bases from J, the junction contained 5 bases not matched to a gene. Germline V gene sequence: CDR1 SGHKS, CDR2 YYEKEE (reference sequence). CDR3 length: 15 amino acids. The CDR3, as DNA: TGTGCCAGCAGCTTCCGAAGGGACAGGGGCACTGAAGCTTTCTTT. Protein sequence: CASSFRRDRGTEAFF. The whole variable domain, remainder taken from reference TRBV5-5 and TRBJ1-1, is DAGVTQSPTHLIKTRGQQVTLRCSPISGHKSVSWYQQVLGQGPQFIFQYYEKEERGRGNFPDRFSARQFPNYSSELNVNALLLGDSALYLCASSFRRDRGTEAFFGQGTRLTVV.

The rearrangement joins TRBV12-3 or TRBV12-4 to TRBJ1-2, with unresolved D. Between the trimmed V and J ends, which lost 8 bases and 2 bases, there was a span of 12 bases. This CDR3 comprises 13 residues. CDR3 region: CASGTTRNYGYTF. For the CDR3, the DNA is TGTGCCAGCGGCACTACCAGAAACTATGGCTACACCTTC.

This clone was recorded only once. The chain links TRBV18 to TRBJ2-1; 7 bases match TRBD2. CDR1 KGHSH and CDR2 LQKENI come from the germline V gene. CDR3 length: 15 amino acids. The V segment lost 6 bases and the J segment 7 bases; nucleotides outside the gene matches: 12. Written as DNA, the CDR3 is TGTGCCAGCTCCCCGGATAGCGGGCGGGAAAATGAGCAGTTCTTC. It specifies CASSPDSGRENEQFF.

The gene calls are TRBV18 and TRBJ1-1; 9 positions agree with TRBD1. The CDR3 contains 15 residues. Trimming took 3 bases from V and 5 from J; bases not matched to a gene: 7. Per germline, CDR1 KGHSH and CDR2 LQKENI. CDR3 sequence reads: CASSPTGQGETEAFF. DNA for the CDR3: TGTGCCAGCTCACCGACGGGACAGGGTGAAACTGAAGCTTTCTTT.

The chain uses TRBV6-2 or TRBV6-3 and TRBJ2-3; 7 bases fit TRBD2. The germline CDR1 and CDR2 sequences are MNHEY and SVGEGT. After removal of 1 base from V and 3 bases from J, the junction contained 10 bases not matched to a gene. The CDR3 is 17 amino acids. The CDR3 nucleotides are TGTGCCAGCAGTTACTATTCCCCGGGACTAATGACAGATACGCAGTATTTT. Its protein product is CASSYYSPGLMTDTQYF.

The J gene is TRBJ1-6, the V gene TRBV7-2; 8 bases are a match to TRBD1. V shed 0 bases, J shed 8 bases, and the junction held 9 bases outside the gene matches. This CDR3 is 17 amino acids long. In germline, CDR1 is SGHTA, CDR2 FQGNSA. In DNA form, the CDR3 reads TGTGCCAGCAGCTTAGCAGGGAGGGGGACAGGTGATTCACCCCTCCACTTT. Encoded protein: CASSLAGRGTGDSPLHF.

This chain joins TRBV7-2 and TRBJ2-2; 7 bases fit TRBD2. Germline values: CDR1 SGHTA, CDR2 FQGNSA. The J segment lost 2 bases and the V segment lost 1 base, leaving 7 bases of the junction unmatched. There are 17 residues in the CDR3. The chain's CDR3 is CASSLEASGGNTGELFF. The CDR3 region has the DNA TGTGCCAGCAGCTTAGAGGCTAGCGGTGGAAACACCGGGGAGCTGTTTTTT.

This chain uses TRBV11-3 with TRBJ2-1, with 8 nucleotides matching TRBD2. The CDR3 has 15 residues. V was pared by 5 bases and J by 0 bases, with 3 bases of the junction left unmatched. CDR1 SGHNT and CDR2 YENEEA come from the germline V gene. The CDR3 nucleotides read TGTGCCAGCAGCCCGGGGGGGAGCTCCTACAATGAGCAGTTCTTC. This sequence encodes CASSPGGSSYNEQFF.

This chain links TRBV28 with TRBJ2-1; the match to TRBD1 covers 9 bases. With V trimmed by 3 bases and J by 9 bases, 12 bases remained unmatched. Per germline, CDR1 MDHEN and CDR2 SYDVKM. The CDR3 length is 16 residues. CDR3 loop: CASSFGGTGKAFEQFF. The CDR3 DNA reads as TGTGCCAGCAGTTTTGGGGGGACAGGGAAAGCTTTTGAGCAGTTCTTC.

This rearrangement joins TRBV5-1 to TRBJ2-1; TRBD2 matches 7 bases. This CDR3 is built from 16 residues. CDR1 is SGHRS and CDR2 is YFSETQ in the germline V gene. J was trimmed by 6 bases and V by 4 bases; bases with no gene match: 13. The CDR3 spells CASSSFYRGEVNEQFF. CDR3 bases: TGCGCCAGCAGCAGCTTTTACCGGGGGGAGGTCAATGAGCAGTTCTTC.

The genes are TRBV11-3 and TRBJ2-1; 9 bases align to TRBD2. CDR3 length equals 15 residues. Germline V gene sequence: CDR1 SGHNT, CDR2 YENEEA. V dropped 4 bases and J dropped 6; count of bases not matched to a gene: 7. CDR3 sequence reads: CASSSRTSEINEQFF. CDR3 DNA sequence: TGTGCCAGCAGCTCGCGGACTAGCGAAATCAATGAGCAGTTCTTC.

V usage is TRBV7-2 and J usage is TRBJ2-1, with 9 bases fitting TRBD2. The CDR3 is 16 amino acids. Per germline, CDR1 SGHTA and CDR2 FQGNSA. The junction had 1 base not matched to a gene; V was cut back by 0 bases and J by 1 base. The CDR3 sequence is CASSLASGGSYNEQFF. CDR3 nucleotide sequence: TGTGCCAGCAGCTTAGCAAGCGGGGGGTCCTACAATGAGCAGTTCTTC. The whole variable domain, remainder taken from reference TRBV7-2 and TRBJ2-1, is GAGVSQSPSNKVTEKGKDVELRCDPISGHTALYWYRQSLGQGLEFLIYFQGNSAPDKSGLPSDRFSAERTGGSVSTLTIQRTQQEDSAVYLCASSLASGGSYNEQFFGPGTRLTVL.

The gene calls are TRBV3-1 (or the pseudogene TRBV3-2) and TRBJ2-3; D may be TRBD2 (7 bases). The CDR3 sequence is 15 residues long. The V end was cut by 4 bases, the J end by 3 bases, with 14 bases between. Germline CDR1 is LGHDT and CDR2 is YNNKEL (reference sequence). The CDR3 protein is CASSPQGGGTDTQYF. Written as DNA, the CDR3 is TGTGCCAGCAGCCCTCAAGGGGGGGGGACAGATACGCAGTATTTT.

This chain connects TRBV12-5 to TRBJ2-5, with 12 bases that match TRBD2. The CDR3 spans 15 residues. Germline CDR1 is LGHNT and CDR2 is FRNRAP. J was trimmed by 4 bases and V by 2 bases; bases with no gene match: 2. CDR3 in amino acids: CASGLQLAGGETQYF. The DNA for the CDR3 is TGTGCTAGTGGTTTGCAACTAGCGGGAGGAGAGACCCAGTACTTC.

This rearrangement joins TRBV4-3 to TRBJ1-5; D is undetermined. Trimming removed 0 bases at V and 2 bases at J, with 5 bases between. Germline CDR1 LGHNA, CDR2 YSLEER. There are 14 residues in the CDR3. CDR3 in DNA: TGCGCCAGCAGCCAAGATCATCGCAATCAGCCCCAGCATTTT. Translating it yields CASSQDHRNQPQHF.

This rearrangement joins TRBV18 to TRBJ2-3; 11 nucleotides agree with TRBD2. The CDR3 has 17 residues. V was pared by 0 bases and J by 3 bases, with 5 bases of the junction left unmatched. Germline-derived CDR1 and CDR2 are KGHSH and LQKENI. CDR3 region: CASSPPRTSGSTDTQYF. The CDR3 region has the DNA TGTGCCAGCTCACCACCCCGCACTAGCGGGAGTACAGATACGCAGTATTTT.

With regard to this clone: The same CDR3 also results from other DNA sequences found in this sample. This chain joins TRBV5-1 and TRBJ2-5, with TRBD2 matching 8 bases. Germline V lookup: CDR1 SGHRS, CDR2 YFSETQ. The CDR3 is made up of 13 amino acids. V was pared by 0 bases and J by 5 bases, with 0 bases of the junction left unmatched. The DNA of the CDR3 is TGCGCCAGCAGCTTGGCGGGAGGGGAGACCCAGTACTTC. It yields the protein CASSLAGGETQYF.

This sequence joins TRBV18 and TRBJ1-5; tentative D call: TRBD1 (5 bases). The ends were cut back, 3 bases at V and 4 bases at J, with 16 bases in the middle. Germline CDR1 reads KGHSH; CDR2 reads LQKENI. This CDR3 comprises 16 residues. The CDR3 is CASSPTGGGRNQPQHF. The CDR3, as DNA: TGTGCCAGCTCACCCACCGGGGGGGGGAGGAATCAGCCCCAGCATTTT.

This clone has just one count. The chain carries TRBV2 and TRBJ2-1, with D maybe TRBD1 (5 bases). The V gene lost 6 bases and the J gene lost 2 bases, with 11 bases spanning the gap. Germline V CDR1 and CDR2: SNHLY, FYNNEI. The CDR3 loop spans 14 amino acids. CDR3 in amino acids: CASRSLGAYNEQFF. The DNA for the CDR3 is TGTGCCAGCAGGTCCTTAGGGGCCTACAATGAGCAGTTCTTC.

The chain couples TRBV7-2 to TRBJ2-5, with TRBD1 identical over 12 bases. V lost 5 bases to trimming and J lost 6 bases; unmatched junction nucleotides: 7. The CDR3 covers 15 residues. CDR1 is SGHTA and CDR2 is FQGNSA in the germline V gene. CDR3 in amino acids: CASSETGQGAKTQYF. In DNA, the CDR3 is TGTGCCAGCAGCGAGACGGGACAGGGGGCGAAGACCCAGTACTTC.

The V call is TRBV6-5, the J call TRBJ2-1; 7 nucleotides line up with TRBD2. Germline assignment: CDR1 MNHEY and CDR2 SVGAGI. With 0 bases clipped from V and 6 bases from J, the junction kept 5 bases outside the gene matches. CDR3 length equals 15 residues. This CDR3 is CASSYSVRTSNEQFF. As DNA, the CDR3 is TGTGCCAGCAGTTACTCTGTTAGGACTAGCAATGAGCAGTTCTTC.

The chain carries TRBV29-1 and TRBJ2-6; a possible D gene is TRBD1 (6 bases). Trimming left V 4 bases short and J 0 bases short, with 13 bases between. The CDR3 contains 16 residues. Germline V CDR1 and CDR2: SQVTM, ANQGSEA. The CDR3 DNA sequence: TGCAGCGTTGTGACAGGAGACCTCTCTGGGGCCAACGTCCTGACTTTC. Its translation: CSVVTGDLSGANVLTF. The complete variable domain, with remaining parts taken from reference TRBV29-1 and TRBJ2-6, reads SAVISQKPSRDICQRGTSLTIQCQVDSQVTMMFWYRQQPGQSLTLIATANQGSEATYESGFVIDKFPISRPNLTFSTLTVSNMSPEDSSIYLCSVVTGDLSGANVLTFGAGSRLTVL.

The V call is TRBV6-6, the J call TRBJ2-5, with a tentative D call TRBD1 (6 bases). V lost 3 bases and J lost 4, with 15 bases in between. Germline V gene data show CDR1 as MNHNY and CDR2 as SVGAGI (reference sequence). This CDR3 comprises 15 residues. In DNA, the CDR3 is TGTGCCAGCAGTTATAGGCAGGGGACGGTAGAGACCCAGTACTTC. Its protein product is CASSYRQGTVETQYF.

This clone occurred a few times. V and J are TRBV3-1 (or the pseudogene TRBV3-2) and TRBJ2-7, with 7 bases aligning to TRBD1. This CDR3 comprises 13 residues. The germline V gene has CDR1 LGHDT and CDR2 YNNKEL (reference sequence). V lost 4 bases and J lost 1; bases outside the gene matches: 1. The CDR3 loop is CASSPTGSYEQYV. DNA of the CDR3: TGTGCCAGCAGCCCGACAGGGTCCTACGAGCAGTACGTC.

The rearrangement joins TRBV7-2 to TRBJ1-5, with 9 bases aligning to TRBD1. V shed 2 bases, J shed 5 bases, and the junction held 7 bases outside the gene matches. The CDR3 is made up of 16 amino acids. The germline V gene has CDR1 SGHTA and CDR2 FQGNSA. The CDR3 here is CASSLYGTGPYQPQHF. The CDR3 region has the DNA TGTGCCAGCAGCTTATACGGGACAGGGCCGTATCAGCCCCAGCATTTT.